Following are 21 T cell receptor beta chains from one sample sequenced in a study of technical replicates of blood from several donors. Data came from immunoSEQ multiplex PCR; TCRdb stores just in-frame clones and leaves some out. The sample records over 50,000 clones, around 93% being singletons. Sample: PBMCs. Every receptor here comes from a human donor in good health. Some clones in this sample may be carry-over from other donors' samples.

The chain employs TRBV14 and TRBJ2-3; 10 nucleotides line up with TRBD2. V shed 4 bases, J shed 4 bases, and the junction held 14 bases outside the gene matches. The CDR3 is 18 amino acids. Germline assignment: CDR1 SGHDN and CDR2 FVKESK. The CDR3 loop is CASSPWGTSARRADTQYF. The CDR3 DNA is TGTGCCAGCAGCCCCTGGGGGACTAGCGCACGAAGGGCAGATACGCAGTATTTT.

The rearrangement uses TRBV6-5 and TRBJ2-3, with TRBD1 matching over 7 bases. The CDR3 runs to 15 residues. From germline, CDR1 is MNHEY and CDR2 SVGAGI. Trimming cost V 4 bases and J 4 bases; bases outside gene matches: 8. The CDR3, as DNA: TGTGCCAGCAGTTCCCCGACAGGGCGGCCAGATACGCAGTATTTT. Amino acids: CASSSPTGRPDTQYF.

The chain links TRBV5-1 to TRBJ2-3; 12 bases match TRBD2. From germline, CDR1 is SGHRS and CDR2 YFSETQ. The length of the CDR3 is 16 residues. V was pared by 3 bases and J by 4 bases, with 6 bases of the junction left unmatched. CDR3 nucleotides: TGCGCCAGCAGCTCGGGACCTAGCGGGGGGGCAGATACGCAGTATTTT. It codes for CASSSGPSGGADTQYF.

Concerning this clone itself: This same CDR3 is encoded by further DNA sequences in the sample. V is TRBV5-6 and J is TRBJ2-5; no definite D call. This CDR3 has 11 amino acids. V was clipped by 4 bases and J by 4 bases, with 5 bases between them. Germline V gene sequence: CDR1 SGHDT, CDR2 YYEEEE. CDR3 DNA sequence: TGTGCCAGCAGCCTCCGAGAGACCCAGTACTTC. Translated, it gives CASSLRETQYF.

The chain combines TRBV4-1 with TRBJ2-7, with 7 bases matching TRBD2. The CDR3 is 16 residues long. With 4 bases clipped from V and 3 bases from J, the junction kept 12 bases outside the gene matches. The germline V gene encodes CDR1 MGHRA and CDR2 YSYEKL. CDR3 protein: CASSPTRGGSIYEQYF. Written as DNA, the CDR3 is TGCGCCAGCAGCCCTACTAGGGGCGGGAGTATCTACGAGCAGTACTTC.

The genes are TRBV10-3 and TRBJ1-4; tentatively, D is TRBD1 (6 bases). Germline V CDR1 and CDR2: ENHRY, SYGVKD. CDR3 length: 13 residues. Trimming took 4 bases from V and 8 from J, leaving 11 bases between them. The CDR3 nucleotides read TGTGCCATCAGTGTGGGGGCTCGGGAAAAACTGTTTTTT. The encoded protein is CAISVGAREKLFF.

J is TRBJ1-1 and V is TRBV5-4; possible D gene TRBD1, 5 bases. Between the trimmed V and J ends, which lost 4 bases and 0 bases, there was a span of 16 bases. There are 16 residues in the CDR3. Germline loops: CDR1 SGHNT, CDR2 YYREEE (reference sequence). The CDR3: CASSRGGRGMNTEAFF. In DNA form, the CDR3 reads TGTGCCAGCAGCAGGGGTGGGAGGGGCATGAACACTGAAGCTTTCTTT.

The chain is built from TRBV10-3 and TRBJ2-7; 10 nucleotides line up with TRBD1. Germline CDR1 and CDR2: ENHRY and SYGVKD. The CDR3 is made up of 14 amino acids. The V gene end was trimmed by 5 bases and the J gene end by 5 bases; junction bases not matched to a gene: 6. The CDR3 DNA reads TGTGCCATCAGTAAGGACAGGGGGACCAACGAGCAGTACTTC. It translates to CAISKDRGTNEQYF.

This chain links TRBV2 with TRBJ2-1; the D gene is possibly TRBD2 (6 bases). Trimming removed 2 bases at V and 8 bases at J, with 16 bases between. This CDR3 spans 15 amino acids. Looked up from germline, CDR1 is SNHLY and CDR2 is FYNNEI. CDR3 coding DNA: TGTGCCAGCAGTGAACAGGGACGGGGGTTTGATGAGCAGTTCTTC. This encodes CASSEQGRGFDEQFF. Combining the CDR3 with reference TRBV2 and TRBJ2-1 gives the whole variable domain EPEVTQTPSHQVTQMGQEVILRCVPISNHLYFYWYRQILGQKVEFLVSFYNNEISEKSEIFDDQFSVERPDGSNFTLKIRSTKLEDSAMYFCASSEQGRGFDEQFFGPGTRLTVL.

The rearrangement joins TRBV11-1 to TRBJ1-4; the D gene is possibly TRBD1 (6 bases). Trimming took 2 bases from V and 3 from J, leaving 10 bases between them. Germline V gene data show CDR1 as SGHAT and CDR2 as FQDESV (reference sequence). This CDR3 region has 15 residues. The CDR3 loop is CASSLQGGANEKLFF. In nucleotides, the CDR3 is TGTGCCAGCAGCTTACAAGGGGGAGCTAATGAAAAACTGTTTTTT. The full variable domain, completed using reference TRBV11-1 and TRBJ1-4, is EAEVAQSPRYKITEKSQAVAFWCDPISGHATLYWYRQILGQGPELLVQFQDESVVDDSQLPKDRFSAERLKGVDSTLKIQPAELGDSAMYLCASSLQGGANEKLFFGSGTQLSVL.

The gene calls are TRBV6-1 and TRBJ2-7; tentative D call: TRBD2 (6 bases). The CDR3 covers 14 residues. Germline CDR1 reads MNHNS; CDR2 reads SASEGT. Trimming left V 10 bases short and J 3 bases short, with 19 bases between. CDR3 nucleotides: TGTGCCACCCTCCCCCACGGGAGAAACTACGAGCAGTACTTC. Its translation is CATLPHGRNYEQYF.

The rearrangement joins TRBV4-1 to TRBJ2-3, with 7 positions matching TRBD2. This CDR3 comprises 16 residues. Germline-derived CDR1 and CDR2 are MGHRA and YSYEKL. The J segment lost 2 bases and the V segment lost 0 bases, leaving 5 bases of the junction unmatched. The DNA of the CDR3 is TGCGCCAGCAGCCAAGATCCAGCGGGGCCCACAGATACGCAGTATTTT. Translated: CASSQDPAGPTDTQYF.

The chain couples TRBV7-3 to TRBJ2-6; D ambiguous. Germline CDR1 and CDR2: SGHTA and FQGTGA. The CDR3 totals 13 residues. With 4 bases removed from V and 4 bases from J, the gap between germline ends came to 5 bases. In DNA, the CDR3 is TGTGCCAGCAGCTCCCCGGGGGCCAACGTCCTGACTTTC. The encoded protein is CASSSPGANVLTF.

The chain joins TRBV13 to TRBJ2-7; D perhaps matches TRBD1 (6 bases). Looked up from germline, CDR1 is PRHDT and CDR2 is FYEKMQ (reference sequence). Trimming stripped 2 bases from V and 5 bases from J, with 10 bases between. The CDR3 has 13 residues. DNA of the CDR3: TGTGCCAGCAGCTTATACAGGGCGAACGAGCAGTACTTC. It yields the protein CASSLYRANEQYF.

The CDR3 protein is CASSLWPRFYEQYF. CDR3 bases: TGTGCCAGCAGCTTGTGGCCTCGATTCTACGAGCAGTACTTC. The chain is built from TRBV5-4 and TRBJ2-7; D gene ambiguous. CDR1 SGHNT and CDR2 YYREEE come from the germline V gene (reference sequence). The CDR3 has 14 residues. The V gene lost 1 base and the J gene lost 3 bases, with 11 bases spanning the gap.

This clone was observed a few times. CDR3 loop: CASSQNRRGTSGNTIYF. CDR3 nucleotides: TGTGCCAGCAGCCAAAACCGCCGGGGAACGAGCGGAAACACCATATATTTT. The chain is built from TRBV7-2 and TRBJ1-3; D uncertain. Germline V gene data show CDR1 as SGHTA and CDR2 as FQGNSA. CDR3 size: 17 residues. Deletions cut 5 bases from V and 4 bases from J, with 21 bases between.

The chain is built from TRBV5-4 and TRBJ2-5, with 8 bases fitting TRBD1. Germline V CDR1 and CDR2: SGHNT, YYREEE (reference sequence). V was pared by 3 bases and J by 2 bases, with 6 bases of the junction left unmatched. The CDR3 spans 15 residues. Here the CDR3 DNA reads TGTGCCAGCAGCTGGGGATACAGGGGGCAAGAGACCCAGTACTTC. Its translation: CASSWGYRGQETQYF.

CDR3: CASRVQGGGEAFF. The CDR3 bases are TGTGCCAGCAGAGTTCAGGGGGGAGGTGAAGCTTTCTTT. The V gene is TRBV27, the J gene TRBJ1-1; TRBD1 matches at 7 bases. This CDR3 region has 13 residues. V shed 6 bases and J 7 bases; nucleotides not matched to a gene: 8. CDR1 is MNHEY, CDR2 SMNVEV, per germline (reference sequence).

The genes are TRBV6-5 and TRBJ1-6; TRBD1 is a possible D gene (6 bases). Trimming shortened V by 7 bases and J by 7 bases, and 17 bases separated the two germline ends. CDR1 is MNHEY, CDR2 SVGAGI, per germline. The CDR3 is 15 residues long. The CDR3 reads CASNIQGLSNSPLHF. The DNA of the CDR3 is TGTGCCAGCAATATACAGGGTTTGTCGAATTCACCCCTCCACTTT.

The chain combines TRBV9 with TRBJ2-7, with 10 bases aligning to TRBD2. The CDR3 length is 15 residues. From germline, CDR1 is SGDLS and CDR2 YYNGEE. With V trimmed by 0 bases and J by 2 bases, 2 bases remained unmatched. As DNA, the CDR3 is TGTGCCAGCAGCGTAGCCGGGACTAGCGCCTACGAGCAGTACTTC. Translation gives CASSVAGTSAYEQYF.

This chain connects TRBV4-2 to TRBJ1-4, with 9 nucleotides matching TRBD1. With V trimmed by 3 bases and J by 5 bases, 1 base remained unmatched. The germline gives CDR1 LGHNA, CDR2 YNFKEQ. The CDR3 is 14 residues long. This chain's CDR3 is CASSQGQGNEKLFF. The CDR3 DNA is TGTGCCAGCAGCCAGGGACAGGGAAATGAAAAACTGTTTTTT.